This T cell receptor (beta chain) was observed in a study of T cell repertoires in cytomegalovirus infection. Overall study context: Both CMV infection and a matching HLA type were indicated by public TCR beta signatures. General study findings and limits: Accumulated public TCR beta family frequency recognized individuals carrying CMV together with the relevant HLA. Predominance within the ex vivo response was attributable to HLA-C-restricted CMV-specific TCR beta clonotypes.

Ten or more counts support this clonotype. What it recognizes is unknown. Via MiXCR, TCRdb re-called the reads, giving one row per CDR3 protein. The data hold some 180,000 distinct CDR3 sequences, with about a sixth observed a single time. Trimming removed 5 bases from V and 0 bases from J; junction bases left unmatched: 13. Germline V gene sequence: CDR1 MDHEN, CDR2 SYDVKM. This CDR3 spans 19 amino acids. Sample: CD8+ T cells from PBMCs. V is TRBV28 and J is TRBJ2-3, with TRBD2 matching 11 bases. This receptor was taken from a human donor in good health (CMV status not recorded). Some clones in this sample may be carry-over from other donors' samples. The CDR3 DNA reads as TGTGCCAGCAGTCCCGGTCTAGCGGGGGGCTTCTATAGCACAGATACGCAGTATTTT. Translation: CASSPGLAGGFYSTDTQYF. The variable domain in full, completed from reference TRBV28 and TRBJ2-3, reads DVKVTQSSRYLVKRTGEKVFLECVQDMDHENMFWYRQDPGLGLRLIYFSYDVKMKEKGDIPEGYSVSREKKERFSLILESASTNQTSMYLCASSPGLAGGFYSTDTQYFGPGTRLTVL.